A selection of T cell receptor beta chains follows, all from one sample in a study of T-cell reconstitution after alpha-beta-depleted transplantation in children. TCRdb processed the PCR reads anew with MiXCR; each CDR3 protein has one entry. Altogether about 350,000 distinct CDR3 sequences are present, approximately 12% being singletons, with the ten largest covering around 4.1%. This specimen consisted of PBMCs, obtained from the stem cell graft. These receptors were obtained from a human donor who donated a stem cell graft to a child with Fanconi anemia. CDR3s include the opening cysteine and the closing phenylalanine or tryptophan. The D gene is left open where the match is weak. Not every row has a clone size; where given, it reads once, few, many or a size class.

clone_size,d_call,v_call,j_call,cdr3_length,cdr3_nt,cdr3_aa
few,TRBD1,TRBV7-9,TRBJ1-1,15,TGTGCCAGCAGCATCGGGAGGACAGGGGGGAATGAAGCTTTCTTT,CASSIGRTGGNEAFF
-,-,TRBV12-3/TRBV12-4,TRBJ2-7,15,TGTGCCAGCAGTTTAAGTGTGGGGGGCCGCTACGAGCAGTACTTC,CASSLSVGGRYEQYF
few,-,TRBV10-1,TRBJ2-3,15,TGCGCCAGCAGTGACGGTGGTCTAGGTGCAGATACGCAGTATTTT,CASSDGGLGADTQYF
many,-,TRBV12-3/TRBV12-4,TRBJ1-3,15,TGTGCCAGCAGTTTAACAACAGGCAAAAGATACACCATATATTTT,CASSLTTGKRYTIYF
-,-,TRBV4-3,TRBJ2-3,16,TGCGCCAGCAGCCAAAGTACCGGGGGTAACACAGATACGCAGTATTTT,CASSQSTGGNTDTQYF
-,-,TRBV2,TRBJ2-1,14,TGTGCCAGCAGTGACTGGGGCTCCTACAATGAGCAGTTCTTC,CASSDWGSYNEQFF
many,-,TRBV11-2,TRBJ2-7,14,TGTGCCAGCAGCAGTACAACATCCGACAGGAAGCGGATCTTC,CASSSTTSDRKRIF
few,-,TRBV5-1,TRBJ1-1,15,TGCGCCAGCAGCTTGGTCCCGGCTATGAGCACTGAAGCTTTCTTT,CASSLVPAMSTEAFF
few,-,TRBV3-1,TRBJ2-7,14,TGTGCCAGCAGCCAAGGAAACAGAATCACTGAGCAGTACTTC,CASSQGNRITEQYF
few,-,TRBV4-3,TRBJ2-3,15,TGCGCCAGCAGCCAAGATAACTTCCTCGGAAATACGCAGTATTTT,CASSQDNFLGNTQYF
few,-,TRBV5-5,TRBJ1-1,16,TGTGCCAGCAGCCCTACAGCAGGGTTAGTGAACACTGAAGCTTTCTTT,CASSPTAGLVNTEAFF
few,-,TRBV20-1,TRBJ2-1,12,TGCAGTGCCAGGGTGGGTACGGATGAGCAGTTCTTC,CSARVGTDEQFF
few,-,TRBV4-2,TRBJ2-4,18,TGTGCCAGCAGCCAAGAGAGGACCGGGGGTGGGGGCAAAAACATTCAGTACTTC,CASSQERTGGGGKNIQYF
few,TRBD2,TRBV18,TRBJ2-7,16,TGTGCCAGCTCACCGGGTCGCACTAGCGCATCCTACGAGCAGTACTTC,CASSPGRTSASYEQYF
few,-,TRBV5-4,TRBJ1-1,14,TGTGCCAGCAATACCGAGACACGCGGAGCTGAAGCTTTCTTT,CASNTETRGAEAFF
many,TRBD1,TRBV9,TRBJ1-1,14,TGTGCCAGCAGCCTCAGGGGGCAAGGTACTGAAGCTTTCTTT,CASSLRGQGTEAFF
-,-,TRBV7-2,TRBJ2-2,15,TGTGCCAGCAGCTTAGTCGGGGCCTACACCGGGGAGCTGTTTTTT,CASSLVGAYTGELFF
few,-,TRBV28,TRBJ1-2,11,TGTGCCAGCAGTTCGCTATGGGGCTACACCTTC,CASSSLWGYTF
-,TRBD1,TRBV5-4,TRBJ2-7,13,TGTGCCAGCAGCCCGACAGGGAAGCACGAGCAGTACTTC,CASSPTGKHEQYF
few,-,TRBV10-3,TRBJ1-1,16,TGTGCCATCAACACAGACCCGGGACACCAGAACACTGAAGCTTTCTTT,CAINTDPGHQNTEAFF
many,TRBD2,TRBV4-2,TRBJ2-1,13,TGTGCCAGCAGCCAACGACTAGCAAATGAGCAGTTCTTC,CASSQRLANEQFF
many,-,TRBV28,TRBJ2-3,15,TGTGCCAGCAGTTTGATTCCCACTTTCCCAGATACGCAGTATTTT,CASSLIPTFPDTQYF
-,-,TRBV4-2,TRBJ2-1,17,TGTGCCAGCAGCCAAGGAGGGGCCTCGAGCTCCTACAATGAGCAGTTCTTC,CASSQGGASSSYNEQFF
many,TRBD2,TRBV7-9,TRBJ2-1,15,TGTGCCAGCCCCTCAGCGGGGGTTCAAGGGAATGAGCAGTTCTTC,CASPSAGVQGNEQFF
few,-,TRBV6-1,TRBJ2-5,16,TGTGCCAGCAGCGACCTCCGCGGAGGGGGCCCAGAGACCCAGTACTTC,CASSDLRGGGPETQYF
-,-,TRBV7-9,TRBJ2-7,12,TGTGCCAGCAGCTTAGAACGCTACGAGCAGTACTTC,CASSLERYEQYF
few,TRBD2,TRBV12-3/TRBV12-4,TRBJ2-3,15,TGTGCCAGCAGTTTTGCGGGGGGAAAAGCAGATACGCAGTATTTT,CASSFAGGKADTQYF
few,-,TRBV7-3,TRBJ1-2,13,TGTGCCAGCAGAAGGGACGGATCGGGAGTCTACACCTTC,CASRRDGSGVYTF
few,-,TRBV5-1,TRBJ2-5,15,TGCGCCAGCAGCTTGGGTGGGACCAGGGAGGAGACCCAGTACTTC,CASSLGGTREETQYF
many,-,TRBV4-3,TRBJ2-1,16,TGCGCCAGCAGCCAAGAGGGCAGGGAACCCTACAATGAGCAGTTCTTC,CASSQEGREPYNEQFF
many,TRBD1,TRBV12-3/TRBV12-4,TRBJ2-3,13,TGTGCCAGCAGTGGACAGGTCACAGATACGCAGTATTTT,CASSGQVTDTQYF
few,TRBD1,TRBV5-6,TRBJ1-2,20,TGTGCCAGCAGCCCAAATCCTACTACAAGTCCCGGGACAGGGAACTATGGCTACACCTTC,CASSPNPTTSPGTGNYGYTF
-,-,TRBV6-1,TRBJ2-5,15,TGTGCCAGCAGACCCCCGCCCCCGGCTCAAGAGACCCAGTACTTC,CASRPPPPAQETQYF
many,-,TRBV12-3/TRBV12-4,TRBJ2-7,13,TGTGCCAGCAGTTGGCGAATTCGAGGCGAGCAGTACTTC,CASSWRIRGEQYF
few,-,TRBV25-1,TRBJ1-4,13,TGTGCCAGCGAGATCCCGACGGGTGAAAAACTGTTTTTT,CASEIPTGEKLFF
-,-,TRBV10-3,TRBJ1-5,15,TGTGCCATCAGGGAAGGGACAAATAGCAATCAGCCCCAGCATTTT,CAIREGTNSNQPQHF
few,-,TRBV5-1,TRBJ1-1,15,TGCGCCAGCAGCTTGGCCACAGGTGATGGTACTGAAGCTTTCTTT,CASSLATGDGTEAFF
few,-,TRBV20-1,TRBJ2-3,13,TGCAGTGCTAGGGAGGGGCCCACAGATACGCAGTATTTT,CSAREGPTDTQYF
-,-,TRBV7-2,TRBJ2-1,14,TGTGCCAGCAGTCCGGACCATTCCTACAATGAGCAGTTCTTC,CASSPDHSYNEQFF
few,TRBD1,TRBV3-1,TRBJ1-2,16,TGTGCCAGCAGCTATAATGGCGGACAGGGAGACTATGGCTACACCTTC,CASSYNGGQGDYGYTF
few,-,TRBV24-1,TRBJ2-3,13,TGTGCCACCAGTACCTTGGCAGCAGATACGCAGTATTTT,CATSTLAADTQYF
few,-,TRBV10-3,TRBJ1-5,13,TGTGCCATCAGTGAGCGGTTAAGCCAGCCCCAGCATTTT,CAISERLSQPQHF
many,-,TRBV24-1,TRBJ2-5,13,TGTGCCACCAGTGACCAGGGACAAGAGACCCAGTACTTC,CATSDQGQETQYF